These T cell receptor beta chains were read from a single sample in a study of cytomegalovirus exposure and HLA in healthy donors. The assay was immunoSEQ multiplex PCR, and TCRdb's table has in-frame clones only and misses some. This sample has some 120,000 clones; roughly 85% occur once, and the top ten carry roughly 20%. What was sequenced was PBMCs. Receptor source: a man aged 18 to 29 in good health and CMV-seropositive. CDR3s include the opening cysteine and the closing phenylalanine or tryptophan. A D gene is named only where the DNA matches it firmly. Expanded clones get a size class; other rows say once, few or many, or leave the size out.

clone_size	d_call	v_call	j_call	cdr3_nt	cdr3_aa
NA	TRBD1	TRBV5-1	TRBJ1-1	TGCGCCAGCCAGCTGGGACAGGGGGCGCTTAACACTGAAGCTTTCTTT	CASQLGQGALNTEAFF
once	NA	TRBV10-3	TRBJ1-1	TGTGCCATCACCTATCATGAAGCTTTCTTT	CAITYHEAFF
NA	NA	TRBV7-8	TRBJ1-1	TGTGCCAGCAGCCCTAGAGGAGGGTTGGGCACTGAAGCTTTCTTT	CASSPRGGLGTEAFF
NA	TRBD2	TRBV2	TRBJ2-5	TGTGCCAGCGGGGGGGACCAAGAGACCCAGTACTTC	CASGGDQETQYF
NA	NA	TRBV18	TRBJ2-3	TGTGCCAGCTCAGAGACAGCTACAGATACGCAGTATTTT	CASSETATDTQYF
NA	NA	TRBV19	TRBJ2-7	TGTGCCAGTAGTATAGATGGGGGACTCTTCTACGAGCAGTACTTC	CASSIDGGLFYEQYF
NA	NA	TRBV7-9	TRBJ2-1	TGTGCCAGCAGCTTAGGTGTCGTAAATGAGCAGTTCTTC	CASSLGVVNEQFF
NA	NA	TRBV7-9	TRBJ2-1	TGTGCCAGCAGCTTAGCGCAGGGGGGCCACAATGAGCAGTTCTTC	CASSLAQGGHNEQFF
NA	NA	TRBV5-1	TRBJ1-2	TGCGCCAGCAGCTTAGGGCCGGAAGGAGGTGGCTACACCTTC	CASSLGPEGGGYTF
NA	NA	TRBV5-1	TRBJ2-5	TGCGCCAGCAGCGGTACACCTACTAGGATCCAAGAGACCCAGTACTTC	CASSGTPTRIQETQYF
NA	NA	TRBV6-1	TRBJ1-5	TGTGCCAGCAGTGAAGCGGGAGGCACATGGGGAAGCAATCAGCCCCAGCATTTT	CASSEAGGTWGSNQPQHF